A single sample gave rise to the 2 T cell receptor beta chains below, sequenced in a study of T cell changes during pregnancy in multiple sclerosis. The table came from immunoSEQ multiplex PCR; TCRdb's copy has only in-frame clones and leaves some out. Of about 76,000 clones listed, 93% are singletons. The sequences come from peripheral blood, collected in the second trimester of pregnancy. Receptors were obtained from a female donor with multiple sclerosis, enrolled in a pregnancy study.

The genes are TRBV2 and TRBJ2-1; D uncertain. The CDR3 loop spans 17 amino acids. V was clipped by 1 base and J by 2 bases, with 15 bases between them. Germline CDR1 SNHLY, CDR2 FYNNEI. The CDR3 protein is CASSEGGTSFTYNEQFF. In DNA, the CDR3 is TGTGCCAGCAGTGAAGGCGGAACCTCCTTCACCTACAATGAGCAGTTCTTC.

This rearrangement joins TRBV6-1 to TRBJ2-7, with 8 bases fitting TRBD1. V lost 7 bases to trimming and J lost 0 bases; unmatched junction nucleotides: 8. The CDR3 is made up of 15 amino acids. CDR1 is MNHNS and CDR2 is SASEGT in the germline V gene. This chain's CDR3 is CASTPRTGSSYEQYF. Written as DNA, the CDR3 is TGTGCCAGCACCCCTCGGACAGGGAGCTCCTACGAGCAGTACTTC.